The T cell receptor beta chain under discussion was sequenced for a study of blood T cell repertoires in COVID-19. V was pared by 7 bases and J by 5 bases, with 27 bases between. Looked up from germline, CDR1 is MDHEN and CDR2 is SYDVKM. CDR3 length: 18 amino acids. Repertoires were generated with immunoSEQ multiplex PCR, while TCRdb's copy carries only in-frame clones and drops some. The sample shows a few hundred thousand clones, 87% of them seen only once. The study recruited people aged about 18 to 90 years across about two dozen US areas. This chain joins TRBV28 and TRBJ1-5; maybe TRBD1 (5 bases). This clonotype was sampled from a woman aged 18-29 years who had recovered from COVID-19. Sequencing was performed on PBMCs or T cells enriched from blood (not recorded which). In DNA form, the CDR3 reads TGTGCCAGCACCCCTTGGTTGCAGGGCCTGCTTTACCATCAGCCCCAGCATTTT. The encoded protein is CASTPWLQGLLYHQPQHF.